This T cell receptor beta chain was captured by sequencing in a study of blood T cells in healthy people across ages. Combining a sample-barcoded 5' primer with a J-beta primer mix, a second PCR ran for 7 to 11 cycles. Carrying 12 random nucleotides, a template-switch adaptor labeled each individual cDNA molecule. Each single sample gave us at least 3 million CDR3-containing paired-end reads. One entry per CDR3 protein results from TCRdb running MiXCR on the 5' RACE reads. The table has about 640,000 distinct CDR3 sequences, 58% seen once. This CDR3 contains 14 residues. The germline V and J ends were trimmed by 2 bases and 3 bases, with 11 bases remaining between them. Looked up from germline, CDR1 is MNHEY and CDR2 is SVGAGI.

The chain carries TRBV6-5 and TRBJ2-7, with D possibly matching TRBD1 (6 bases). Material: blood. The source is a man in his 60s in good health. The CDR3 sequence is CASSYGQSDYEQYF. For the CDR3, the DNA is TGTGCCAGCAGTTACGGACAGAGTGACTACGAGCAGTACTTC.